The clone carrying this TCR beta chain was seen more than once but under ten times. Its antigen is undetermined. TCRdb reprocessed the reads with MiXCR, giving one entry per CDR3 protein. The sample has around 900,000 distinct CDR3 sequences, roughly 30% seen once. The data originate from a study of T cell repertoires in cytomegalovirus infection. The CDR3 totals 15 residues. Per germline, CDR1 DFQATT and CDR2 SNEGSKA (reference sequence). V lost 0 bases to trimming and J lost 5 bases, with 14 bases between them. The source is a human donor in good health (CMV status not recorded). Some clones in this sample may be carry-over from other donors' samples. The sequencing here drew on cultured CD8+ T cells from PBMCs, taken from culture after CMV antigen stimulation. The genes are TRBV20-1 and TRBJ2-1, with unresolved D. The CDR3 here is CSARDEENRNNEQFF. The DNA of the CDR3 is TGCAGTGCTAGAGATGAAGAGAATAGAAACAATGAGCAGTTCTTC.